This is a list of T cell receptor beta chains from one sample in a study of OX40 agonist ivuxolimab in advanced cancers. Using immunoSEQ multiplex PCR, the repertoire was profiled, and TCRdb retains in-frame clones only, with some absent. The sample consists of 35,000 to 45,000 clones, roughly nine tenths of them appearing once. The sample here was CD4+ or CD8+ T cells sorted from blood, taken in a trial of the OX40 agonist ivuxolimab. The receptors here all came from an adult with an advanced solid tumor such as melanoma, head and neck, liver or kidney cancer. The CDR3 runs from the conserved cysteine through the conserved F or W. A D gene is named only where the DNA matches it firmly.

D	V	J	CDR3
.	TRBV7-8	TRBJ2-5	CASSLAFTSRETQYF
TRBD1	TRBV5-1	TRBJ1-4	CASSLGDRGGEKLFF
TRBD2	TRBV7-2	TRBJ2-5	CASSLQVAGGPETQYF
.	TRBV18	TRBJ2-7	CASSILGPNYEQYF
TRBD1	TRBV14	TRBJ1-5	CASSHDRGPNQPQHF
.	TRBV6-6	TRBJ1-4	CASMDAALTEKLFF
.	TRBV6-5	TRBJ2-5	CASSYGRSETQYF
.	TRBV6-1	TRBJ2-1	CASSEQGLDGQDEQFF
TRBD2	TRBV7-9	TRBJ2-5	CASSLDLASGQETQYF
.	TRBV19	TRBJ1-1	CASSMDSVGTEAFF
.	TRBV11-2	TRBJ1-1	CASSLVGARGWNTEAFF
.	TRBV6-1	TRBJ1-2	CASSLTPGDSRGYTF
.	TRBV19	TRBJ1-4	CASSQGSANEKLFF
.	TRBV30	TRBJ1-5	CAATRDENQPQHF
.	TRBV5-4	TRBJ2-3	CASSPQQDTQYF
.	TRBV27	TRBJ2-1	CASSTNNEQFF
TRBD1	TRBV7-2	TRBJ2-1	CASSSTAGGTYNEQFF
.	TRBV19	TRBJ1-5	CAAAPGADRNQPQHF
TRBD2	TRBV5-5	TRBJ2-3	CASSLFSAGGDTQYF
.	TRBV6-1	TRBJ2-3	CASSATYYTQYF
TRBD1	TRBV9	TRBJ2-2	CASSVTPGQLTGELFF
.	TRBV5-6	TRBJ1-3	CASSLEGDYPPGNTIYF
.	TRBV19	TRBJ2-3	CASSKEAADTDTQYF
TRBD2	TRBV13	TRBJ2-7	CASSLATSGGLYEQYF
.	TRBV11-2	TRBJ1-1	CASSLDPARREAFF